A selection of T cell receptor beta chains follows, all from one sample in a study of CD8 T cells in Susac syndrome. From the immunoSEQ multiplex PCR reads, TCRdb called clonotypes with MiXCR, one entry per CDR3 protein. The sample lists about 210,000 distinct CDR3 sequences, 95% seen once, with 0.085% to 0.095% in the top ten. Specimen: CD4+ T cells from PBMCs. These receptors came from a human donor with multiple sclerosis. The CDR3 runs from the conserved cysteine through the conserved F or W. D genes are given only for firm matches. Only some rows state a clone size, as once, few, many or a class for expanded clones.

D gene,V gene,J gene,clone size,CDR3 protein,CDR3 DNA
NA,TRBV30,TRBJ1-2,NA,CAWSSLKSFYGYTF,TGTGCCTGGAGCTCCCTGAAGAGTTTCTATGGCTACACCTTC
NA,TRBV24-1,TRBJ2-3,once,CATSGHSTDTQYF,TGTGCCACCAGCGGACATAGCACAGATACGCAGTATTTT
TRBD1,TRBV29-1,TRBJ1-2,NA,CSALVGQGDIPGYTF,TGCAGCGCCCTAGTAGGGCAGGGGGATATACCTGGCTACACCTTC
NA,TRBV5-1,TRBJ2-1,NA,CASSLGLVIAADNEQFF,TGCGCCAGCAGCTTGGGGCTAGTCATTGCGGCGGACAATGAGCAGTTCTTC
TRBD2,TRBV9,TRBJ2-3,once,CASSKTSHSTDTQYF,TGTGCCAGCAGCAAGACTAGCCATAGCACAGATACGCAGTATTTT
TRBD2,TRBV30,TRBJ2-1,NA,CAWSASGGYNEQFF,TGTGCCTGGAGTGCTAGCGGGGGGTACAATGAGCAGTTCTTC
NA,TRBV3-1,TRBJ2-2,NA,CASSQTGSPGELFF,TGTGCCAGCAGCCAAACAGGTTCTCCCGGGGAGCTGTTTTTT
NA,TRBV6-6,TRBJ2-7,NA,CASGGNYEQYF,TGTGCCAGCGGGGGTAACTACGAGCAGTACTTC
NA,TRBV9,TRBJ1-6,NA,CASSVGGSSPLHF,TGTGCCAGCAGCGTAGGTGGGAGCTCACCCCTCCACTTT
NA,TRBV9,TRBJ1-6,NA,CASSAGPHNSPLHF,TGTGCCAGCAGCGCCGGACCTCATAATTCACCCCTCCACTTT
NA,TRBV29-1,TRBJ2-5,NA,CSSGGWETQYF,TGCAGCTCCGGAGGGTGGGAGACCCAGTACTTC
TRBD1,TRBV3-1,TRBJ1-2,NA,CASRGDSVGYGYTF,TGTGCCAGCAGGGGGGACAGCGTAGGATATGGCTACACCTTC
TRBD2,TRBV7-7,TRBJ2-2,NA,CASSLGGGRDTGELFF,TGTGCCAGCAGCCTAGGCGGGGGACGGGACACCGGGGAGCTGTTTTTT
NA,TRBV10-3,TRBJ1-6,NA,CAISGKSGSYNSPLHF,TGTGCCATCAGCGGGAAAAGTGGGTCCTATAATTCACCCCTCCACTTT
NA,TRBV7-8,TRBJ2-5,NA,CASSPMRKETQYF,TGTGCCAGCAGTCCTATGCGTAAAGAGACCCAGTACTTC
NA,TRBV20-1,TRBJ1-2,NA,CSARIPGTGNYGYTF,TGCAGTGCTAGAATCCCCGGGACGGGGAACTATGGCTACACCTTC
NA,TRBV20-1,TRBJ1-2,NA,CSAPDKNYGYTF,TGCAGTGCTCCCGACAAAAACTATGGCTACACCTTC
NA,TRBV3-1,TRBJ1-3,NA,CASSQEGNSGNTIYF,TGTGCCAGCAGCCAGGAGGGTAACTCAGGAAACACCATATATTTT
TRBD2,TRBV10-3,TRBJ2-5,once,CATRAGAGETQYF,TGTGCCACCCGAGCGGGAGCTGGGGAGACCCAGTACTTC
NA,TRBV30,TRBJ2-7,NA,CAWSFTGTPYEQYF,TGTGCCTGGAGTTTCACCGGGACTCCCTACGAGCAGTACTTC
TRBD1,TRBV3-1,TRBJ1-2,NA,CASSQRDSSYGYTF,TGTGCCAGCAGCCAACGGGACAGTTCCTATGGCTACACCTTC
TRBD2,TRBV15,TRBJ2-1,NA,CATSISLLAGGFNEQFF,TGTGCCACCAGCATCAGCCTCCTAGCGGGAGGGTTCAATGAGCAGTTCTTC
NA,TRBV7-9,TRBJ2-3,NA,CASSSGPSSTQYF,TGTGCCAGCAGCTCCGGACCATCGTCTACGCAGTATTTT
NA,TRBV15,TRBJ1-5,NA,CATSRAPNQPQHF,TGTGCCACCAGCAGAGCCCCGAATCAGCCCCAGCATTTT
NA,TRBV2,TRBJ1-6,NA,CASSPPSSYNSPLHF,TGTGCCAGCAGCCCCCCGAGCTCCTATAATTCACCCCTCCACTTT
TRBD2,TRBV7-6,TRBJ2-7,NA,CASSSGTSIPYGQYF,TGTGCCAGCAGCTCCGGGACTAGCATACCCTACGGGCAGTACTTC
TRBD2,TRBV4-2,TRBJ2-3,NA,CASSQEGLAGFADTQYF,TGTGCCAGCAGCCAAGAGGGACTAGCGGGGTTCGCGGATACGCAGTATTTT
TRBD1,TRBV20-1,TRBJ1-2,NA,CSAREWDSFNYGYTF,TGCAGTGCTAGAGAATGGGACAGCTTTAACTATGGCTACACCTTC